One sample yielded the 18 T cell receptor beta chains listed below, sequenced in a study of cytomegalovirus exposure and HLA in healthy donors. The PCR made use of 60 Vbeta and 13 Jbeta primers. The protocol was immunoSEQ multiplex PCR, while the TCRdb copy is restricted to in-frame clones and leaves out a portion. Counted here are approximately 190,000 clones, over 65% occurring once; the ten biggest clones make up around 2.5%. Sequencing used PBMCs. The origin of the receptors is a woman in her 50s in good health and CMV-seropositive.

This clone was recorded once. The chain joins TRBV6-1 to TRBJ2-5; 11 nucleotides match TRBD2. Looked up from germline, CDR1 is MNHNS and CDR2 is SASEGT. J gave up 2 bases and V 8 bases, and 7 bases lay outside the gene matches. This CDR3 is built from 15 residues. The CDR3: CASLSGGARQETQYF. Written as DNA, the CDR3 is TGTGCCAGCCTTAGCGGGGGGGCCCGGCAAGAGACCCAGTACTTC.

The count of this clone is one. The chain carries TRBV7-2 and TRBJ1-6, with D unresolved. Germline CDR1 is SGHTA and CDR2 is FQGNSA. The CDR3 covers 16 residues. Trimming removed 5 bases at V and 9 bases at J, with 20 bases between. CDR3 loop: CASSPTKRGVPSPLHF. CDR3 bases: TGTGCCAGCAGCCCAACTAAACGGGGAGTTCCTTCACCCCTCCACTTT. Based on the CDR3 plus reference TRBV7-2 and TRBJ1-6, the full variable domain is GAGVSQSPSNKVTEKGKDVELRCDPISGHTALYWYRQSLGQGLEFLIYFQGNSAPDKSGLPSDRFSAERTGGSVSTLTIQRTQQEDSAVYLCASSPTKRGVPSPLHFGNGTRLTVT.

This chain uses TRBV6-1 with TRBJ1-4; 9 bases line up with TRBD1. J was trimmed by 6 bases and V by 7 bases; bases with no gene match: 6. The CDR3 is 14 amino acids. The germline CDR1 and CDR2 sequences are MNHNS and SASEGT. In DNA, the CDR3 is TGTGCCAGCACCTCCGGGACAGGGTATGAAAAACTGTTTTTT. As protein: CASTSGTGYEKLFF.

The chain employs TRBV5-5 and TRBJ2-7; the D gene is possibly TRBD2 (6 bases). The V gene lost 4 bases and the J gene lost 3 bases, with 20 bases spanning the gap. The CDR3 is made up of 16 amino acids. CDR1 is SGHKS and CDR2 is YYEKEE in the germline V gene (reference sequence). CDR3 nucleotide sequence: TGTGCCAGCAGCATGGGGGGATTGGCAGGGTTCTACGAGCAGTACTTC. Amino acids: CASSMGGLAGFYEQYF.

This chain joins TRBV7-8 and TRBJ1-4, with D unclear. The CDR3 spans 14 residues. The germline V gene encodes CDR1 SGHVS and CDR2 FQNEAQ. Between the trimmed V and J ends, which lost 5 bases and 10 bases, there was a span of 17 bases. CDR3 region: CASSPGVDSGKLFF. CDR3 DNA sequence: TGTGCCAGCAGCCCGGGAGTTGACTCGGGAAAACTGTTTTTT.

J is TRBJ1-5 and V is TRBV7-9, with a possible D match to TRBD1 (6 bases). CDR1 is SEHNR and CDR2 is FQNEAQ in the germline V gene (reference sequence). The CDR3 covers 15 residues. Trimming pared 5 bases from V and 3 bases from J, leaving 14 bases between. This CDR3 is CASSPPGDNNQPQHF. The CDR3 DNA is TGTGCCAGCAGCCCTCCCGGGGACAACAATCAGCCCCAGCATTTT.

The chain uses TRBV28 and TRBJ2-5; 12 nucleotides align to TRBD2. Germline V lookup: CDR1 MDHEN, CDR2 SYDVKM. The CDR3 runs 21 residues. With V trimmed by 4 bases and J by 4 bases, 22 bases remained unmatched. The CDR3: CASSSLLSSGGAVGSPETQYF. CDR3 DNA: TGTGCCAGCAGTTCACTCCTCTCTAGCGGGGGGGCCGTCGGTTCCCCAGAGACCCAGTACTTC.

The chain combines TRBV5-5 with TRBJ2-2; 11 positions match TRBD2. Germline values: CDR1 SGHKS, CDR2 YYEKEE (reference sequence). This CDR3 is built from 16 residues. The J segment lost 4 bases and the V segment lost 2 bases, leaving 4 bases of the junction unmatched. This chain's CDR3 is CASSLLAGAGTGELFF. The CDR3, as DNA: TGTGCCAGCAGCTTACTAGCGGGGGCGGGCACCGGGGAGCTGTTTTTT.

CDR3 sequence: CASSLAGTGGNTEAFF. CDR3 DNA sequence: TGTGCCAGCAGCTTAGCTGGGACAGGAGGAAACACTGAAGCTTTCTTT. This chain links TRBV7-9 with TRBJ1-1, with 8 nucleotides matching TRBD1. This CDR3 region has 16 residues. Germline CDR1 SEHNR, CDR2 FQNEAQ (reference sequence). The V gene end was trimmed by 0 bases and the J gene end by 2 bases; junction bases not matched to a gene: 5.

This clone was counted a single time. This chain connects TRBV6-4 to TRBJ2-2, with 7 positions matching TRBD1. Germline V gene sequence: CDR1 MRHNA, CDR2 SNTAGT. The CDR3 runs to 14 residues. Trimming at V came to 7 bases and at J to 5 bases, leaving 7 bases not matched to a gene. Here the CDR3 reads CASTGRGKTGELFF. The CDR3 DNA follows: TGTGCCAGCACGGGCAGGGGGAAAACCGGGGAGCTGTTTTTT.

The chain employs TRBV18 and TRBJ1-4; D may be TRBD1 (5 bases). Trimming shortened V by 4 bases and J by 5 bases, and 17 bases separated the two germline ends. This CDR3 contains 16 residues. Germline V gives CDR1 KGHSH, CDR2 LQKENI. The CDR3 sequence is CASSLRQSQENEKLFF. The CDR3 DNA reads TGTGCCAGCTCACTCCGACAATCACAGGAGAATGAAAAACTGTTTTTT.

This clone was seen a few times. The rearrangement uses TRBV5-4 and TRBJ1-2, with 7 bases matching TRBD1. The CDR3 loop spans 14 amino acids. V lost 4 bases, J lost 2 bases, and 5 bases stayed unmatched. CDR1 is SGHNT, CDR2 YYREEE, per germline (reference sequence). CDR3 nucleotides: TGTGCCAGCAGCCTTCTGACAGGGAACTATGGCTACACCTTC. Its protein is CASSLLTGNYGYTF.

The genes are TRBV5-6 and TRBJ2-3, with 8 nucleotides matching TRBD1. The CDR3 runs 15 residues. The V gene end was trimmed by 3 bases and the J gene end by 0 bases; junction bases not matched to a gene: 3. CDR1 is SGHDT and CDR2 is YYEEEE in the germline V gene. The CDR3 nucleotides read TGTGCCAGCAGCTGGCGACAGGGGAGCACAGATACGCAGTATTTT. Translation gives CASSWRQGSTDTQYF. The complete variable domain, with remaining parts taken from reference TRBV5-6 and TRBJ2-3, reads DAGVTQSPTHLIKTRGQQVTLRCSPKSGHDTVSWYQQALGQGPQFIFQYYEEEERQRGNFPDRFSGHQFPNYSSELNVNALLLGDSALYLCASSWRQGSTDTQYFGPGTRLTVL.

The genes are TRBV4-1 and TRBJ1-1; D is uncertain. Between the trimmed V and J ends, which lost 0 bases and 6 bases, there was a span of 20 bases. This CDR3 has 17 residues. CDR1 is MGHRA and CDR2 is YSYEKL in the germline V gene. DNA of the CDR3: TGCGCCAGCAGCCAAGATATCACTATCCCCGGAACGGCTGAAGCTTTCTTT. This encodes CASSQDITIPGTAEAFF.

The chain couples TRBV19 to TRBJ2-7, with 8 bases fitting TRBD1. V shed 6 bases and J 0 bases; nucleotides not matched to a gene: 4. CDR3 length: 14 amino acids. CDR1 is LNHDA, CDR2 SQIVND, per germline (reference sequence). CDR3 amino acids: CASSWTGSSYEQYF. The CDR3 DNA is TGTGCCAGTAGCTGGACAGGGAGCTCCTACGAGCAGTACTTC.

The count of this clone is one. J is TRBJ2-5 and V is TRBV2; 10 bases are shared with TRBD2. The germline CDR1 and CDR2 sequences are SNHLY and FYNNEI. There are 14 residues in the CDR3. V was clipped by 6 bases and J by 4 bases; unmatched bases: 5. The CDR3 coding sequence is TGTGCCAGCAGCGAGCGGGGGGGCAGAGAGACCCAGTACTTC. It specifies CASSERGGRETQYF.

CDR3 nucleotide sequence: TGTGCCAGCAGTGCTGACTGGGAGACCCAGTACTTC. It yields the protein CASSADWETQYF. This chain connects TRBV6-5 to TRBJ2-5; no reliable D call. Trimming took 5 bases from V and 5 from J, leaving 9 bases between them. This CDR3 region has 12 residues. Germline assignment: CDR1 MNHEY and CDR2 SVGAGI.

The CDR3 sequence is CATRERGGQETQYF. In nucleotides, the CDR3 is TGTGCCACCCGGGAGAGGGGGGGACAAGAGACCCAGTACTTC. The chain links TRBV19 to TRBJ2-5; tentatively, D is TRBD2 (7 bases). The CDR3 length is 14 residues. Germline-derived CDR1 and CDR2 are LNHDA and SQIVND (reference sequence). The ends were cut back, 10 bases at V and 2 bases at J, with 17 bases in the middle.